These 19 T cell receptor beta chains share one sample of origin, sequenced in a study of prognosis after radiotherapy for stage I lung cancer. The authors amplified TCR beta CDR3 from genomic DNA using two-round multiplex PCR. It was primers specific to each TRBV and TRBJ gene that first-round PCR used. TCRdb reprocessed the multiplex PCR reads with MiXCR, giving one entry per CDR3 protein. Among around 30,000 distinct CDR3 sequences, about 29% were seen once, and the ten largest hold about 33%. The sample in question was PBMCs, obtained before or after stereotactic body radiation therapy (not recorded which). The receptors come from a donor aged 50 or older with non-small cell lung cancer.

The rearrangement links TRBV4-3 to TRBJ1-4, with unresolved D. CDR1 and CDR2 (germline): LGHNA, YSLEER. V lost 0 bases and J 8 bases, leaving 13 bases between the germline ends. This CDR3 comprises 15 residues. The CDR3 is CASSQDRGRWEKLFF. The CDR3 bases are TGCGCCAGCAGCCAAGACCGGGGAAGGTGGGAAAAACTGTTTTTT.

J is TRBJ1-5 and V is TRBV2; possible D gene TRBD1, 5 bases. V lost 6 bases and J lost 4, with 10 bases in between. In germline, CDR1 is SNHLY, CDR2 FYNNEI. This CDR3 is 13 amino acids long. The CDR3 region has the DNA TGTGCCAGCAGAACGCAGGGAAATCAGCCCCAGCATTTT. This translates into CASRTQGNQPQHF.

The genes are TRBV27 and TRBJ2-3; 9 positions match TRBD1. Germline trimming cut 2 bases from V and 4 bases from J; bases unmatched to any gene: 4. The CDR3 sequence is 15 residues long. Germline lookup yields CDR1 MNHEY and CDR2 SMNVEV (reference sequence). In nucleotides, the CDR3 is TGTGCCAGCAGTTTAGGACAGGGGTGGTCAGATACGCAGTATTTT. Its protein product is CASSLGQGWSDTQYF.

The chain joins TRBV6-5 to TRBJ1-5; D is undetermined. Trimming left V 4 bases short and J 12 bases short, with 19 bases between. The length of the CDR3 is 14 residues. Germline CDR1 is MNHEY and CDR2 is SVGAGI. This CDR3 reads CASSSIGFYQNQHF. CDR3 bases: TGTGCCAGCAGTTCCATAGGGTTTTATCAGAACCAGCATTTT.

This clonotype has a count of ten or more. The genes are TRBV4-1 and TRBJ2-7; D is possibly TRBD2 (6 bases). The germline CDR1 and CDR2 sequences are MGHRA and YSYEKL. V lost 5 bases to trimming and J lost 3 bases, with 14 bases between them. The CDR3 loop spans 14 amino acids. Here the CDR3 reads CASSSTGGNYEQYF. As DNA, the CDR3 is TGCGCCAGCAGCTCCACTGGAGGGAACTACGAGCAGTACTTC.

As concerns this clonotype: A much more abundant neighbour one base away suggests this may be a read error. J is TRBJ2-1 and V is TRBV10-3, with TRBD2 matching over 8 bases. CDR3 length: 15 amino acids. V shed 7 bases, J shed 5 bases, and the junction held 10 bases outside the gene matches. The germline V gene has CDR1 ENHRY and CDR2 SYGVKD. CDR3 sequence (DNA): TGTGCCATCAAAGAAACGGGAGGGCTGAACAATGAGCAGTTCTTC. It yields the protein CAIKETGGLNNEQFF.

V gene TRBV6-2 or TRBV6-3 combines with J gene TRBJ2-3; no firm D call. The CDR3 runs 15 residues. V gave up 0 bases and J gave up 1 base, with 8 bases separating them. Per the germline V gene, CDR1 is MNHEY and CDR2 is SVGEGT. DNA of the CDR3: TGTGCCAGCAGTTACTCGTTTAGCCGCACAGATACGCAGTATTTT. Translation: CASSYSFSRTDTQYF.

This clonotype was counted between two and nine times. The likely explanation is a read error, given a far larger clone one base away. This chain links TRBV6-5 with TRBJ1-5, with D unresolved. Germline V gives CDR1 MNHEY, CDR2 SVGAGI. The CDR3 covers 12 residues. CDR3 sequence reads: CASSSGNQHQHF. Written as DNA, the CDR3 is TGTGCCAGCAGTTCCGGGAATCAGCACCAGCATTTT.

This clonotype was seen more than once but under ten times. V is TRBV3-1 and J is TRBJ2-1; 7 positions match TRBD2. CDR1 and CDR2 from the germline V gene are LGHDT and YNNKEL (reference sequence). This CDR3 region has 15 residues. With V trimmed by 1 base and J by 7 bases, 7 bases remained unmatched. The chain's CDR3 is CASSQGAGVLNEQFF. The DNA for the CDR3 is TGTGCCAGCAGCCAAGGGGCGGGAGTTTTGAATGAGCAGTTCTTC.

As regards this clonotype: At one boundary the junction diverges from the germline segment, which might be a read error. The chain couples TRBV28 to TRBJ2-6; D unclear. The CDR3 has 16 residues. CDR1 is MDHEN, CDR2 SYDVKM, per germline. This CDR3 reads CASSLLNVPGSNVLTF. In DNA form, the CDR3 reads TGTGCCAGCAGTTTGTTGAATGTTCCTGGGTCCAACGTCCTGACTTTC.

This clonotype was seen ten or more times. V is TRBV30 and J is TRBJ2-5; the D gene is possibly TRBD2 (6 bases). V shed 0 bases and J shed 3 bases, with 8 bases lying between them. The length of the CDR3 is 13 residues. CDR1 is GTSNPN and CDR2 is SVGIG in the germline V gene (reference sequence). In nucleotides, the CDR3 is TGTGCCTGGAGTGTCGGGGGAGAAGAGACCCAGTACTTC. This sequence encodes CAWSVGGEETQYF.

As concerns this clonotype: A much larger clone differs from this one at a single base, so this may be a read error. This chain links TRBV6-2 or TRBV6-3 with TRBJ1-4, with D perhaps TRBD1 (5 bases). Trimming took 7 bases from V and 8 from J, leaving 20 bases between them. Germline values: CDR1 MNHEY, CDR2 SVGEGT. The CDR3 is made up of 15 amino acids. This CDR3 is CASKETAHQGEKLFF. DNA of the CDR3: TGTGCCAGCAAGGAAACAGCTCATCAGGGCGAAAAACTGTTTTTT.

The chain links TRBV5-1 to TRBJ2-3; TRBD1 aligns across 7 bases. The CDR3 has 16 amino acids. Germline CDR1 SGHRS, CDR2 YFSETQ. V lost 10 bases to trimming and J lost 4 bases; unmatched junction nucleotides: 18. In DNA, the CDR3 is TGCGCCGGCGGCCCAGAACAGGGGACCCGCGCAGATACGCAGTATTTT. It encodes CAGGPEQGTRADTQYF. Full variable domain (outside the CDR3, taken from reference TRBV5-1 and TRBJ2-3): KAGVTQTPRYLIKTRGQQVTLSCSPISGHRSVSWYQQTPGQGLQFLFEYFSETQRNKGNFPGRFSGRQFSNSRSEMNVSTLELGDSALYLCAGGPEQGTRADTQYFGPGTRLTVL.

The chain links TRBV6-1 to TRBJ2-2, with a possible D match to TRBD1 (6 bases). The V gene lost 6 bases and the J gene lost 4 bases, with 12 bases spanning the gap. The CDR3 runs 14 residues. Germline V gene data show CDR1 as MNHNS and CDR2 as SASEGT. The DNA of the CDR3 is TGTGCCAGCAGCTTAAAGGGGGTCACCGGGGAGCTGTTTTTT. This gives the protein CASSLKGVTGELFF.

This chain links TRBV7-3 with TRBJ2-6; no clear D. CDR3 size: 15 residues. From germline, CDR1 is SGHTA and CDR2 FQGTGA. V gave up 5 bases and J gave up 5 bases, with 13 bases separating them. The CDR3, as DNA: TGTGCCAGCAGCCCGCTACCCTCCTGGGCCAACGTCCTGACTTTC. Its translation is CASSPLPSWANVLTF.

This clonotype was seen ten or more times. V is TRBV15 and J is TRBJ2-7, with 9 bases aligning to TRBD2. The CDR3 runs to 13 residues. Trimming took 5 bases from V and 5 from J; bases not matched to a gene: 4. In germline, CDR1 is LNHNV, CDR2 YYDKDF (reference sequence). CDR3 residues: CATSSQRGDEQYF. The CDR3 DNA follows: TGTGCCACCAGCTCCCAGCGGGGGGACGAGCAGTACTTC.

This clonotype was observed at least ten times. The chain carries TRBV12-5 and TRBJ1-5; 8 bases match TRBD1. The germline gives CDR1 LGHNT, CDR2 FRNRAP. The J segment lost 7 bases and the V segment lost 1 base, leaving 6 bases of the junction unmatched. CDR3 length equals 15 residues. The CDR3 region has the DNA TGTGCTAGTGGTTTGGGGGGACAGGTGAGCCAGCCCCAGCATTTT. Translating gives CASGLGGQVSQPQHF. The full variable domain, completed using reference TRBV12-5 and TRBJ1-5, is DARVTQTPRHKVTEMGQEVTMRCQPILGHNTVFWYRQTMMQGLELLAYFRNRAPLDDSGMPKDRFSAEMPDATLATLKIQPSEPRDSAVYFCASGLGGQVSQPQHFGDGTRLSIL.

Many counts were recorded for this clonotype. CDR3 residues: CASSSGTSKFF. The CDR3 DNA reads as TGCGCCAGCAGTTCCGGGACTAGCAAGTTCTTC. This chain links TRBV5-1 with TRBJ2-1; 9 nucleotides match TRBD2. The germline CDR1 and CDR2 sequences are SGHRS and YFSETQ. V dropped 5 bases and J dropped 14; count of bases not matched to a gene: 5. This CDR3 region has 11 residues.

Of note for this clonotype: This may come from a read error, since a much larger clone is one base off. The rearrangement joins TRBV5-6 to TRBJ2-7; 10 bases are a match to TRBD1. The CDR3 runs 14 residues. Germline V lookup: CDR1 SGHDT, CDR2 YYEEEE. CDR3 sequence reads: CASSLGQGAYEEYF. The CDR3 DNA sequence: TGTGCCAGCAGCTTGGGACAGGGGGCATACGAGGAGTACTTC.